Sequencing of this T cell receptor (beta chain) was carried out in a study of OX40 agonist ivuxolimab in advanced cancers. CDR3 length: 13 amino acids. Trimming removed 0 bases at V and 7 bases at J, with 11 bases between. The germline CDR1 and CDR2 sequences are SGDLS and YYNGEE. Produced via immunoSEQ multiplex PCR; TCRdb's table is partial and in-frame only. The data hold fewer than 60,000 clones, with approximately 90% observed a single time. This clone occurred once. This TCR came from an adult with an advanced solid tumor such as melanoma, head and neck, liver or kidney cancer. V usage is TRBV9 and J usage is TRBJ2-7; D unresolved. Here the sequenced sample was CD4+ or CD8+ T cells sorted from blood, taken in a trial of the OX40 agonist ivuxolimab. The CDR3 loop is CASSVGHQTEQYF. CDR3 sequence (DNA): TGTGCCAGCAGCGTAGGGCACCAGACAGAGCAGTACTTC.